This T cell receptor beta chain was observed in a study of CD8 T cells in acute hepatitis C reinfection. Stated time point: naive CD8 control sorted from an acute-time-point sample. Repertoires were generated with immunoSEQ multiplex PCR, while TCRdb's copy carries only in-frame clones and drops some. The data show tens of thousands of clones, around 87% seen once. Germline CDR1 and CDR2: SQVTM and ANQGSEA. Trimming took 3 bases from V and 8 from J, leaving 10 bases between them. The CDR3 runs to 11 residues. The chain combines TRBV29-1 with TRBJ1-1, with D unresolved. The clonotype was recovered from a young man with chronic hepatitis C. Sample: naive CD8+ T cells from PBMCs. CDR3 in DNA: TGCAGCGTTGACCGAGGGCCCGAAGCTTTCTTT. Translating it yields CSVDRGPEAFF.